One and the same sample provided the 26 T cell receptor beta chains below, sequenced in a study of human T cells and chemical hapten exposure. The time point denotes: patch test 2, 6 weeks after DPC sensitization. Treatment meaning: therapeutic diphenylcyclopropenone sensitization with weekly scalp DPC. TCRdb re-called the RACE reads through MiXCR, storing one row per CDR3 protein. The sample consists of approximately 96,000 distinct CDR3 sequences, roughly a tenth of them appearing once. Sequencing used whole blood, obtained in connection with sensitization to the hapten diphenylcyclopropenone (DPC). The receptors were sampled from a woman in her thirties or forties with alopecia areata. Some clones in this sample may be carry-over from other donors' samples.

The chain is built from TRBV20-1 and TRBJ1-5; D call uncertain. CDR1 and CDR2 from the germline V gene are DFQATT and SNEGSKA (reference sequence). V was trimmed by 3 bases and J by 3 bases, leaving 9 bases between them. This CDR3 spans 13 amino acids. The CDR3 region has the DNA TGCAGTGCTAGGTGGCAGATCAATCAGCCCCAGCATTTT. Protein sequence: CSARWQINQPQHF.

This chain uses TRBV7-6 with TRBJ1-1, with TRBD1 as a possible D gene (6 bases). Trimming shortened V by 5 bases and J by 3 bases, and 16 bases separated the two germline ends. CDR1 and CDR2 from the germline V gene are SGHVS and FNYEAQ. The CDR3 is 15 amino acids. The CDR3: CASSRRGGLDTEAFF. Written as DNA, the CDR3 is TGTGCCAGCAGCAGGCGGGGGGGGCTGGACACTGAAGCTTTCTTT.

The rearrangement uses TRBV20-1 and TRBJ2-7; TRBD1 matches 7 bases. The CDR3 is 15 amino acids. Germline V gives CDR1 DFQATT, CDR2 SNEGSKA (reference sequence). Trimming cost V 6 bases and J 4 bases; bases outside gene matches: 15. The CDR3 sequence is CSANLIRQGKYEQYF. As DNA, the CDR3 is TGCAGTGCCAACCTCATAAGACAGGGAAAGTACGAGCAGTACTTC.

The chain recombines TRBV10-3 with TRBJ2-7, with D unresolved. The CDR3 is made up of 11 amino acids. The germline CDR1 and CDR2 sequences are ENHRY and SYGVKD. V was trimmed by 0 bases and J by 7 bases, leaving 4 bases between them. CDR3 nucleotides: TGTGCCATCAGTGAGTCTGGTGAGCAGTACTTC. It codes for CAISESGEQYF.

In its sample, this clonotype was seen many times. The chain recombines TRBV7-9 with TRBJ2-5, with D uncertain. This CDR3 has 13 residues. Trimming left V 1 base short and J 5 bases short, with 8 bases between. Germline V gives CDR1 SEHNR, CDR2 FQNEAQ (reference sequence). CDR3 amino acids: CASSLVLSETQYF. For the CDR3, the DNA is TGTGCCAGCAGCTTAGTCTTGTCTGAGACCCAGTACTTC.

The rearrangement links TRBV4-1 to TRBJ1-4, with a possible D match to TRBD1 (5 bases). Germline values: CDR1 MGHRA, CDR2 YSYEKL. The CDR3 is 17 amino acids. V lost 0 bases to trimming and J lost 3 bases, with 14 bases between them. The DNA for the CDR3 is TGCGCCAGCAGCCAAGATGGAAGGGGAGGTTCTAATGAAAAACTGTTTTTT. Translated, it gives CASSQDGRGGSNEKLFF.

This clonotype was counted ten times or more. CDR3 region: CASSQVSTDTQYF. CDR3 nucleotides: TGCGCCAGCAGCCAAGTGAGCACAGATACGCAGTATTTT. The J gene is TRBJ2-3, the V gene TRBV4-3; D is ambiguous. Trimming took off 1 base at V and 0 bases at J, with 2 bases between the two ends. This CDR3 region has 13 residues. Germline-derived CDR1 and CDR2 are LGHNA and YSLEER.

V and J are TRBV24-1 and TRBJ2-7; D not certain. Germline V gene lookup returns CDR1 KGHDR and CDR2 SFDVKD. CDR3 length: 12 residues. Trimming stripped 5 bases from V and 3 bases from J, with 7 bases between. The CDR3, as DNA: TGTGCCACCAGTGGGGCCGGCTACGAGCAGTACTTC. Translating gives CATSGAGYEQYF.

The V call is TRBV12-3 or TRBV12-4, the J call TRBJ2-7, with D tentatively TRBD2 (5 bases). This CDR3 has 13 amino acids. V lost 6 bases, J lost 1 base, and 10 bases lay in between. This CDR3 is CASSRTGSYEQYF. In DNA form, the CDR3 reads TGTGCCAGCAGCCGGACGGGGTCCTACGAGCAGTACTTC.

This clonotype was recorded at least ten times. V usage is TRBV6-5 and J usage is TRBJ1-1, with 7 bases lining up with TRBD1. V gave up 6 bases and J gave up 8 bases; unmatched junction bases: 6. Germline assignment: CDR1 MNHEY and CDR2 SVGAGI. The CDR3 runs to 12 residues. The CDR3 sequence is CASSLDRAEAFF. CDR3 nucleotides: TGTGCCAGCAGCCTCGACAGGGCGGAAGCTTTCTTT.

This chain links TRBV5-4 with TRBJ2-3; D is ambiguous. The CDR3 is 13 amino acids. CDR1 and CDR2 (germline): SGHNT, YYREEE (reference sequence). Trimming pared 1 base from V and 4 bases from J, leaving 7 bases between. The CDR3 region has the DNA TGTGCCAGCAGCTTGAAAGGATCAGATACGCAGTATTTT. Its protein product is CASSLKGSDTQYF.

This clonotype has only a few counts. This rearrangement joins TRBV6-2 or TRBV6-3 to TRBJ2-3; D uncertain. V was clipped by 2 bases and J by 3 bases, with 12 bases between them. In germline, CDR1 is MNHEY, CDR2 SVGEGT. This CDR3 region has 15 residues. Here the CDR3 reads CASSYRRAKTDTQYF. In DNA form, the CDR3 reads TGTGCCAGCAGTTACAGGCGCGCTAAGACAGATACGCAGTATTTT.

The chain links TRBV9 to TRBJ2-3; 9 bases line up with TRBD1. V dropped 3 bases and J dropped 3; count of bases not matched to a gene: 8. This CDR3 region has 16 residues. CDR1 SGDLS and CDR2 YYNGEE come from the germline V gene. The CDR3 nucleotides read TGTGCCAGCAGCGCCGGAGGACAGGGGATGACAGATACGCAGTATTTT. It encodes CASSAGGQGMTDTQYF.

The sample holds many counts of this clonotype. The genes are TRBV4-3 and TRBJ2-7, with a possible D match to TRBD1 (5 bases). The V gene lost 0 bases and the J gene lost 4 bases, with 13 bases spanning the gap. Germline V CDR1 and CDR2: LGHNA, YSLEER. The CDR3 covers 15 residues. The CDR3 DNA follows: TGCGCCAGCAGCCAAGATCAGCCAGGGAATTACGAGCAGTACTTC. Its translation is CASSQDQPGNYEQYF.

This clonotype showed up many times. V and J are TRBV11-1 and TRBJ2-2, with 9 nucleotides matching TRBD1. V shed 2 bases, J shed 5 bases, and the junction held 6 bases outside the gene matches. The CDR3 has 16 amino acids. Germline lookup yields CDR1 SGHAT and CDR2 FQDESV (reference sequence). CDR3 region: CASSLRTGVWTGELFF. CDR3 DNA: TGTGCCAGCAGCTTACGGACAGGGGTGTGGACCGGGGAGCTGTTTTTT.

Ten or more counts support this clonotype. V gene TRBV4-3 combines with J gene TRBJ2-7; D is undetermined. The CDR3 is 14 residues long. V was pared by 0 bases and J by 5 bases, with 11 bases between. Germline V gives CDR1 LGHNA, CDR2 YSLEER. For the CDR3, the DNA is TGCGCCAGCAGCCAAGATTTTAGGGTCGACGAGCAGTACTTC. Protein product: CASSQDFRVDEQYF.

There are a few counts of this clonotype. CDR3 loop: CASGYLGGTQYF. Written as DNA, the CDR3 is TGTGCCAGCGGATATTTGGGAGGGACCCAGTACTTC. This chain uses TRBV28 with TRBJ2-5, with D perhaps matching TRBD2 (6 bases). The CDR3 is made up of 12 amino acids. CDR1 is MDHEN, CDR2 SYDVKM, per germline. The ends were cut back, 8 bases at V and 7 bases at J, with 14 bases in the middle.

This clonotype occurred many times. The chain combines TRBV2 with TRBJ2-5; D unclear. The CDR3 sequence is 12 residues long. Germline-derived CDR1 and CDR2 are SNHLY and FYNNEI. With 4 bases removed from V and 0 bases from J, the gap between germline ends came to 3 bases. In DNA form, the CDR3 reads TGTGCCAGCAGTGTAAACCAAGAGACCCAGTACTTC. Amino acids: CASSVNQETQYF.

This clonotype was counted at least ten times. The gene calls are TRBV7-2 and TRBJ2-3, with 7 bases identical to TRBD2. Germline CDR1 reads SGHTA; CDR2 reads FQGNSA. There are 17 residues in the CDR3. The ends lost 2 bases at V and 4 bases at J; junction bases unmatched: 12. Here the CDR3 DNA reads TGTGCCAGCAGCTTAATGGGGTCGGGAGCGGGACCAGATACGCAGTATTTT. It specifies CASSLMGSGAGPDTQYF.

This chain uses TRBV25-1 with TRBJ2-7; 8 bases are a match to TRBD2. Germline loops: CDR1 MGHDK, CDR2 SYGVNS. The CDR3 length is 15 residues. V lost 3 bases to trimming and J lost 3 bases; unmatched junction nucleotides: 7. For the CDR3, the DNA is TGTGCCAGCAGTGATTCTGTAGCGGGGATCTACGAGCAGTACTTC. Translating gives CASSDSVAGIYEQYF.

The DNA of the CDR3 is TGTGCCAGCCGGACTAGCGGGTTATCTCAAGAGACCCAGTACTTC. Translated: CASRTSGLSQETQYF. V is TRBV6-4 and J is TRBJ2-5; 11 nucleotides agree with TRBD2. Trimming took 8 bases from V and 2 from J; bases not matched to a gene: 7. The germline CDR1 and CDR2 sequences are MRHNA and SNTAGT. The CDR3 extends over 15 amino acids.

This clonotype has more than one count but fewer than ten. This chain links TRBV18 with TRBJ2-7; the match to TRBD1 covers 9 bases. The CDR3 covers 14 residues. After removal of 2 bases from V and 7 bases from J, the junction contained 6 bases not matched to a gene. Germline V gene data show CDR1 as KGHSH and CDR2 as LQKENI. CDR3 protein: CASSPKQGAGEQYF. DNA for the CDR3: TGTGCCAGCTCACCAAAACAGGGGGCAGGGGAGCAGTACTTC. The entire variable domain, with the rest obtained from reference TRBV18 and TRBJ2-7, is as follows: NAGVMQNPRHLVRRRGQEARLRCSPMKGHSHVYWYRQLPEEGLKFMVYLQKENIIDESGMPKERFSAEFPKEGPSILRIQQVVRGDSAAYFCASSPKQGAGEQYFGPGTRLTVT.

The chain recombines TRBV28 with TRBJ2-7, with 8 bases that match TRBD2. Germline-derived CDR1 and CDR2 are MDHEN and SYDVKM. V gave up 6 bases and J gave up 4 bases; unmatched junction bases: 8. The CDR3 totals 14 residues. CDR3 loop: CASRSSGSGYEQYF. CDR3 coding DNA: TGTGCCAGCAGGTCCAGCGGGAGCGGATACGAGCAGTACTTC.

This clonotype was observed a handful of times. The V gene is TRBV28, the J gene TRBJ1-2; 8 bases are a match to TRBD1. The CDR3 spans 15 residues. Trimming at V came to 2 bases and at J to 4 bases, leaving 6 bases not matched to a gene. CDR1 is MDHEN and CDR2 is SYDVKM in the germline V gene. The CDR3 spells CASSLAGQVSYGYTF. The CDR3 DNA sequence: TGTGCCAGCAGTTTAGCGGGACAGGTTTCCTATGGCTACACCTTC.

The chain joins TRBV9 to TRBJ1-1, with a weak D call TRBD1 (5 bases). Germline assignment: CDR1 SGDLS and CDR2 YYNGEE. Trimming pared 0 bases from V and 6 bases from J, leaving 6 bases between. CDR3 length: 12 amino acids. CDR3 amino acids: CASSVGGAEAFF. The CDR3 DNA sequence: TGTGCCAGCAGCGTAGGGGGGGCTGAAGCTTTCTTT.

This clonotype has a count of ten or more. The genes are TRBV12-3 or TRBV12-4 and TRBJ1-2, with a possible D match to TRBD1 (6 bases). The CDR3 runs 16 residues. Trimming cost V 3 bases and J 8 bases, with 22 bases left between them. CDR3 sequence: CASSFYAGTSRQGYTF. The CDR3 bases are TGTGCCAGCAGTTTTTACGCCGGGACATCTAGGCAGGGCTACACCTTC.